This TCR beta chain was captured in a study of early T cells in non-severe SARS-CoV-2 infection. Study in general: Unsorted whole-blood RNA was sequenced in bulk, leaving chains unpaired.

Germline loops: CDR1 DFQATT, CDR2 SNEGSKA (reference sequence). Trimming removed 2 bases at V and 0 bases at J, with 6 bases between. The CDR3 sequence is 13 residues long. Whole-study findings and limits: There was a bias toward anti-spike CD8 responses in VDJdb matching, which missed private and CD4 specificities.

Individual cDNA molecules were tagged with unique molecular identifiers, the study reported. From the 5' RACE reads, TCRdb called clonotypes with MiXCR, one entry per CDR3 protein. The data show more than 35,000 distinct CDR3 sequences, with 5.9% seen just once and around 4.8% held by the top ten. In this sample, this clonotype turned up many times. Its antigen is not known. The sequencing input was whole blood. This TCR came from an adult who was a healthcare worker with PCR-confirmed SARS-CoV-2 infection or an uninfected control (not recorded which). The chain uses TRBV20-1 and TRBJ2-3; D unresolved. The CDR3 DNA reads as TGCAGTGCTAGAATAGGGAGCACAGATACGCAGTATTTT. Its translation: CSARIGSTDTQYF.